These 14 T cell receptor beta chains share one sample of origin, sequenced in a study of breast tumors, draining lymph nodes, adjacent tissues. The lymph nodes were axillary draining lymph nodes from breast cancer patients. TCRdb used MiXCR to reprocess the multiplex PCR reads, holding one entry per CDR3 protein. The repertoire holds about 270,000 distinct CDR3 sequences, with more than 30% as singletons. Material: axillary lymph node tissue. The receptors shown here come from a female donor with breast cancer. Some clones in this sample may be carry-over from other donors' samples.

The V and J genes are TRBV11-2 and TRBJ2-7; TRBD2 agrees at 7 bases. Germline V gene sequence: CDR1 SGHAT, CDR2 FQNNGV. This CDR3 region has 16 residues. Trimming cost V 5 bases and J 2 bases; bases outside gene matches: 12. The CDR3 here is CASSQAGASGPYEQYF. The CDR3 DNA follows: TGTGCCAGCAGCCAGGCCGGGGCTAGCGGACCCTACGAGCAGTACTTC.

This clonotype was recorded a few times. This may arise from a read error, as a much more abundant clone is one base away. This chain joins TRBV7-9 and TRBJ2-1; TRBD2 might be the D (6 bases). The CDR3 is 14 amino acids. V dropped 3 bases and J dropped 8 bases, with 14 bases sitting between them. Germline loops: CDR1 SEHNR, CDR2 FQNEAQ (reference sequence). CDR3 nucleotides: TGTGCCAGCAGCTTGGGGGGATGGGGGGATGAGCAGTTCTTC. Translation gives CASSLGGWGDEQFF.

This chain links TRBV11-2 with TRBJ1-1; 7 positions agree with TRBD1. The CDR3 covers 14 residues. The V and J ends lost 7 bases and 1 base, in that order; junction bases with no gene match: 6. CDR1 and CDR2 (germline): SGHAT, FQNNGV. The CDR3 spells CASIQDRRNTEAFF. CDR3 DNA sequence: TGTGCCAGCATCCAGGACAGGAGGAACACTGAAGCTTTCTTT.

This chain connects TRBV28 to TRBJ2-7; possibly TRBD2 for D (6 bases). The V end was cut by 6 bases, the J end by 6 bases, with 15 bases between. Germline CDR1 MDHEN, CDR2 SYDVKM. The CDR3 loop spans 13 amino acids. This CDR3 is CASRNSGLGEQYF. The CDR3 DNA follows: TGTGCCAGCAGAAACTCGGGACTTGGCGAGCAGTACTTC.

At least ten counts were recorded for this clonotype. The chain combines TRBV10-3 with TRBJ1-2; D remains unclear. The CDR3 is 14 residues long. The V end lost 3 bases, the J end lost 0 bases, and 8 bases lay between the germline ends. Germline V CDR1 and CDR2: ENHRY, SYGVKD. For the CDR3, the DNA is TGTGCCATCAGTGACGGAATTACTAACTATGGCTACACCTTC. Amino acid sequence: CAISDGITNYGYTF.

This clonotype appeared many times. V is TRBV20-1 and J is TRBJ2-5, with 10 positions matching TRBD1. The CDR3 covers 14 residues. From germline, CDR1 is DFQATT and CDR2 SNEGSKA (reference sequence). Germline trimming cut 5 bases from V and 4 bases from J; bases unmatched to any gene: 7. As DNA, the CDR3 is TGCAGTGCTGACCGGGACAGGGGACGAGAGACCCAGTACTTC. Amino acid sequence: CSADRDRGRETQYF.

This clonotype was seen more than once but under ten times. V gene TRBV3-1 combines with J gene TRBJ2-2; D unclear. Germline V gene data show CDR1 as LGHDT and CDR2 as YNNKEL (reference sequence). This CDR3 is built from 12 residues. The V gene lost 1 base and the J gene lost 6 bases, with 3 bases spanning the gap. CDR3 DNA: TGTGCCAGCAGCCAAGGTTCCGGGGAGCTGTTTTTT. This translates into CASSQGSGELFF.

The chain is built from TRBV19 and TRBJ2-1; 12 nucleotides line up with TRBD2. The CDR3 consists of 15 residues. Per the germline V gene, CDR1 is LNHDA and CDR2 is SQIVND (reference sequence). Trimming removed 3 bases from V and 10 bases from J; junction bases left unmatched: 7. The DNA of the CDR3 is TGTGCCAGTAGTATGGCCGGCCTAGCGGGAGGGGAGCAGTTCTTC. The encoded protein is CASSMAGLAGGEQFF.

This clonotype has a handful of counts. The chain has TRBV20-1 and TRBJ2-7, with TRBD2 identical over 9 bases. Germline V gene sequence: CDR1 DFQATT, CDR2 SNEGSKA (reference sequence). V lost 0 bases and J lost 2; bases outside the gene matches: 8. The CDR3 runs 16 residues. CDR3 residues: CSAREPKRGAAYEQYF. CDR3 nucleotides: TGCAGTGCTAGAGAACCCAAGCGGGGGGCCGCCTACGAGCAGTACTTC.

The chain couples TRBV29-1 to TRBJ1-2; 9 bases fit TRBD1. The CDR3 loop spans 13 amino acids. V trimming: 6 bases; J trimming: 4 bases; junction bases outside the gene matches: 6. Germline V gene data show CDR1 as SQVTM and CDR2 as ANQGSEA. CDR3 residues: CSVTGGTSYGYTF. In DNA form, the CDR3 reads TGCAGCGTCACAGGGGGCACCTCCTATGGCTACACCTTC.

This clonotype was detected many times. The chain has TRBV5-1 and TRBJ2-5; 10 bases map to TRBD2. This CDR3 is 14 amino acids long. The V gene end was trimmed by 4 bases and the J gene end by 5 bases; junction bases not matched to a gene: 5. Germline loops: CDR1 SGHRS, CDR2 YFSETQ. CDR3 residues: CASSPTSGVETQYF. The CDR3 nucleotides are TGCGCCAGCAGCCCAACTAGCGGGGTGGAGACCCAGTACTTC. The full variable domain, completed using reference TRBV5-1 and TRBJ2-5, is KAGVTQTPRYLIKTRGQQVTLSCSPISGHRSVSWYQQTPGQGLQFLFEYFSETQRNKGNFPGRFSGRQFSNSRSEMNVSTLELGDSALYLCASSPTSGVETQYFGPGTRLLVL.

In its sample, this clonotype was seen many times. CDR3 DNA: TGCAGTGTAGCGGGAGGGCTTTTGGACGAGCAGTACTTC. This sequence encodes CSVAGGLLDEQYF. This sequence joins TRBV20-1 and TRBJ2-7; 11 bases agree with TRBD2. V lost 7 bases to trimming and J lost 5 bases; unmatched junction nucleotides: 7. Germline CDR1 and CDR2: DFQATT and SNEGSKA (reference sequence). The CDR3 sequence is 13 residues long.

A remark on this clonotype: A read error is likely, as this CDR3 ends without the conserved phenylalanine or tryptophan. The V and J genes are TRBV20-1 and TRBJ2-1, with D unclear. Deletions cut 7 bases from V and 4 bases from J, with 8 bases between. CDR1 and CDR2 (germline): DFQATT, SNEGSKA (reference sequence). The CDR3 length is 11 residues. CDR3 sequence reads: CSGSSYNEQFL. For the CDR3, the DNA is TGCAGTGGCAGCTCTTACAATGAGCAGTTCCTC.

This clonotype was counted many times. The rearrangement joins TRBV7-9 to TRBJ2-7; TRBD2 matches at 11 bases. The CDR3 is 17 residues long. The trim removed 4 bases at V and 3 bases at J, leaving 11 bases unmatched. CDR1 and CDR2 from the germline V gene are SEHNR and FQNEAQ (reference sequence). CDR3 residues: CASSSGTSGSNVYEQYF. CDR3 coding DNA: TGTGCCAGCAGCTCGGGTACTAGCGGGAGTAACGTCTACGAGCAGTACTTC.